One sample yielded the 13 T cell receptor beta chains listed below, sequenced in a study of HIV-infected patients and healthy controls. No cell fractionation was done, so the repertoire covers all unsorted peripheral blood T cells. Reverse transcription used about 500 ng RNA and constant-region primers for alpha and beta. Separate chain-specific third strand synthesis with multiplexing indices produced the alpha and beta libraries. A single record per CDR3 protein comes from TCRdb applying MiXCR to the 5' RACE reads. Of roughly 4,200 distinct CDR3 sequences listed, roughly 13% are singletons. Material: blood, obtained before antiretroviral therapy. The source of these receptors is an adult with HIV infection.

This clonotype has only a few counts. A much larger clone differs by one base, so this may be a read error. A read error is likely, as this CDR3 ends without the conserved phenylalanine or tryptophan. The chain joins TRBV3-1 to TRBJ1-2; D not resolved. Trimming took off 0 bases at V and 3 bases at J, with 11 bases between the two ends. The length of the CDR3 is 15 residues. Germline lookup yields CDR1 LGHDT and CDR2 YNNKEL (reference sequence). Written as DNA, the CDR3 is TGTGCCAGCAGCCAAGATGAGGGTCTCTACTATGGCTACACCTTA. Translated, it gives CASSQDEGLYYGYTL.

Relative to its sample, this clonotype is large (0.1 to 1%). The chain joins TRBV12-3 or TRBV12-4 to TRBJ1-1; D is possibly TRBD1 (5 bases). V lost 6 bases and J lost 11, with 16 bases in between. This CDR3 has 12 amino acids. DNA for the CDR3: TGTGCCAGCAGCTCCTTCAGGGTGAGGGCTTTCTTT. Translation: CASSSFRVRAFF.

Sample share makes this clonotype medium-sized. J is TRBJ1-5 and V is TRBV4-3; the D is unclear. Germline CDR1 reads LGHNA; CDR2 reads YSLEER. This CDR3 contains 13 residues. V shed 0 bases and J shed 4 bases, with 4 bases lying between them. The CDR3 region is CASSQDLNQPQHF. The CDR3 DNA follows: TGCGCCAGCAGCCAAGATCTAAATCAGCCCCAGCATTTT.

This chain connects TRBV11-3 to TRBJ2-3; 8 bases line up with TRBD2. Germline V gene data show CDR1 as SGHNT and CDR2 as YENEEA. The CDR3 is made up of 16 amino acids. V dropped 1 base and J dropped 0; count of bases not matched to a gene: 3. The CDR3 sequence: CASSLGLATSTDTQYF. DNA of the CDR3: TGTGCCAGCAGCTTAGGACTAGCGACCAGCACAGATACGCAGTATTTT.

Of note for this clonotype: Possible read error: a much larger clone is one base away. This sequence joins TRBV19 and TRBJ2-5, with 11 bases matching TRBD2. V trimming: 7 bases; J trimming: 5 bases; junction bases outside the gene matches: 6. Germline CDR1 is LNHDA and CDR2 is SQIVND (reference sequence). The CDR3 has 14 amino acids. CDR3 DNA: TGTGCCAGTAAGACTAGCGGGATGTCGGAGACCCAGTACTTC. It encodes CASKTSGMSETQYF.

This clonotype is medium-sized in the sample. The genes are TRBV6-2 or TRBV6-3 and TRBJ2-7; 9 bases align to TRBD2. J lost 0 bases, V lost 9 bases, and 6 bases had no gene match. Germline assignment: CDR1 MNHEY and CDR2 SVGEGT. The CDR3 is 14 residues long. The CDR3 coding sequence is TGTGCCAGTCACCTAGCGGGGCTCTCCTACGAGCAGTACTTC. Translation: CASHLAGLSYEQYF.

Within the sample, this clonotype is medium-sized. The rearrangement uses TRBV29-1 and TRBJ1-1; D not resolved. The CDR3 is made up of 12 amino acids. Between the trimmed V and J ends, which lost 4 bases and 4 bases, there was a span of 10 bases. Germline V gene lookup returns CDR1 SQVTM and CDR2 ANQGSEA. The CDR3 reads CSVVRQGTEAFF. The CDR3 DNA reads as TGCAGCGTTGTAAGGCAAGGCACTGAAGCTTTCTTT.

In this sample, this clonotype is medium-sized. The rearrangement uses TRBV11-1 and TRBJ2-1; D is undetermined. The V and J ends lost 1 base and 5 bases respectively, with 6 bases between them. The CDR3 runs 13 residues. Germline V gene sequence: CDR1 SGHAT, CDR2 FQDESV (reference sequence). The CDR3 loop is CASSLDRNNEQFF. CDR3 nucleotides: TGTGCCAGCAGCTTAGATAGAAACAATGAGCAGTTCTTC.

Regarding this clonotype: Sequence at one end of the junction differs from germline and may be a read error. The chain recombines TRBV6-6 with TRBJ1-5, with D unclear. Germline CDR1 and CDR2: MNHNY and SVGAGI (reference sequence). CDR3 length equals 13 residues. CDR3 loop: CAAGPPNNQPKHF. The CDR3 DNA reads as TGTGCGGCAGGACCACCAAACAATCAGCCCAAGCATTTT.

In this sample, this clonotype turned up many times. The chain uses TRBV20-1 and TRBJ1-1; D perhaps matches TRBD1 (5 bases). CDR3 length: 14 residues. The germline V gene encodes CDR1 DFQATT and CDR2 SNEGSKA (reference sequence). Trimming stripped 1 base from V and 0 bases from J, with 9 bases between. The CDR3 sequence: CSARVTGVNTEAFF. The CDR3 bases are TGCAGTGCTAGAGTTACGGGGGTGAACACTGAAGCTTTCTTT.

By share, this clonotype counts as medium-sized. This rearrangement joins TRBV4-2 to TRBJ1-5, with D tentatively TRBD1 (5 bases). CDR3 length: 14 residues. The ends were cut back, 4 bases at V and 4 bases at J, with 11 bases in the middle. Germline V gives CDR1 LGHNA, CDR2 YNFKEQ. CDR3 loop: CASSRDGGNQPQHF. The CDR3 DNA follows: TGTGCCAGCAGCCGGGACGGCGGAAATCAGCCCCAGCATTTT.

In this sample, this clonotype is medium-sized. This chain joins TRBV20-1 and TRBJ2-1; 10 bases align to TRBD1. The CDR3 length is 13 residues. Looked up from germline, CDR1 is DFQATT and CDR2 is SNEGSKA (reference sequence). V was pared by 4 bases and J by 7 bases, with 4 bases of the junction left unmatched. The CDR3 sequence: CSATGQGRNEQFF. For the CDR3, the DNA is TGCAGTGCTACGGGACAGGGGAGAAATGAGCAGTTCTTC.

In the case of this clonotype: This clone may be a read error of a much larger clone one base away. The chain uses TRBV4-3 and TRBJ1-2, with D unclear. The CDR3 consists of 13 residues. Trimming left V 0 bases short and J 8 bases short, with 10 bases between. Germline CDR1 reads LGHNA; CDR2 reads YSLEER. CDR3 sequence (DNA): TGCGCCAGCAGCCAAGATGGCGGGAGAGGCTACACCTTC. Amino acid sequence: CASSQDGGRGYTF.